The rows below give T cell receptor beta chains drawn from one sample of a study. In TCRdb, the 5' RACE reads were re-called with MiXCR into one record per CDR3 protein. Here the sample spans almost 8,500 distinct CDR3 sequences, 65% to 70% being singletons. Material: tumor-infiltrating naive CD4+ T cells sorted from the breast tumor. The source is a female donor with breast cancer. Both conserved end residues are part of each CDR3. The order of the fields is J gene, V gene, clone size, D gene, CDR3 protein, CDR3 DNA. A D gene is named only where the DNA matches it firmly. Clone size, where shown, is once, few, many, or a class for clones that have expanded.

J gene: TRBJ1-4
V gene: TRBV20-1
clone size: -
D gene: TRBD1
CDR3 protein: CSARDQLRTGPNEKLFF
CDR3 DNA: TGCAGTGCTAGAGATCAGTTGAGGACAGGCCCTAATGAAAAACTGTTTTTT

J gene: TRBJ2-1
V gene: TRBV6-5
clone size: -
D gene: TRBD2
CDR3 protein: CAGTGGAPRNEQFF
CDR3 DNA: TGTGCCGGAACGGGGGGGGCCCCTCGCAATGAGCAGTTCTTC

J gene: TRBJ2-5
V gene: TRBV5-6
clone size: -
D gene: TRBD2
CDR3 protein: CASSLMVAGGKTQYF
CDR3 DNA: TGTGCCAGCAGCTTGATGGTAGCGGGGGGGAAGACCCAGTACTTC

J gene: TRBJ2-5
V gene: TRBV7-6
clone size: -
D gene: -
CDR3 protein: CASGQAVGQETQYF
CDR3 DNA: TGTGCCAGCGGTCAGGCGGTCGGACAAGAGACCCAGTACTTC

J gene: TRBJ2-1
V gene: TRBV4-1
clone size: -
D gene: TRBD2
CDR3 protein: CASSQDTSGGLYEQFF
CDR3 DNA: TGCGCCAGCAGCCAAGACACTAGCGGGGGGCTCTATGAGCAGTTCTTC

J gene: TRBJ2-2
V gene: TRBV5-1
clone size: -
D gene: -
CDR3 protein: CASSESTANTGELFF
CDR3 DNA: TGCGCCAGCAGCGAGAGTACAGCGAACACCGGGGAGCTGTTTTTT

J gene: TRBJ2-1
V gene: TRBV4-2
clone size: -
D gene: -
CDR3 protein: CASSQEGADATYNEQFF
CDR3 DNA: TGTGCCAGCAGCCAAGAAGGGGCGGACGCAACCTACAATGAGCAGTTCTTC

J gene: TRBJ1-6
V gene: TRBV14
clone size: -
D gene: TRBD1
CDR3 protein: CASSEQAGQGRHSPLHF
CDR3 DNA: TGTGCCAGCAGCGAGCAAGCCGGACAGGGGAGGCATTCACCCCTCCACTTT

J gene: TRBJ2-3
V gene: TRBV11-3
clone size: -
D gene: -
CDR3 protein: CASSFGPDTQYF
CDR3 DNA: TGTGCCAGCAGCTTCGGGCCAGATACGCAGTATTTT

J gene: TRBJ1-2
V gene: TRBV7-3
clone size: -
D gene: TRBD1
CDR3 protein: CASSFEQGGGYTF
CDR3 DNA: TGTGCCAGCAGCTTCGAACAGGGGGGAGGCTACACCTTC

J gene: TRBJ1-1
V gene: TRBV7-8
clone size: -
D gene: -
CDR3 protein: CASSPASWQKNTEAFF
CDR3 DNA: TGTGCCAGCAGCCCCGCTTCATGGCAGAAGAACACTGAAGCTTTCTTT

J gene: TRBJ2-1
V gene: TRBV30
clone size: -
D gene: TRBD2
CDR3 protein: CAWTGYGPNSGGGLFF
CDR3 DNA: TGTGCCTGGACGGGATATGGACCCAACTCGGGGGGGGGCTTGTTCTTC

J gene: TRBJ2-6
V gene: TRBV4-2
clone size: -
D gene: -
CDR3 protein: CASSQDVQPGANVLTF
CDR3 DNA: TGTGCCAGCAGCCAAGATGTACAGCCCGGGGCCAACGTCCTGACTTTC

J gene: TRBJ1-2
V gene: TRBV6-5
clone size: -
D gene: TRBD1
CDR3 protein: CASSRRQGAANYGYTF
CDR3 DNA: TGTGCCAGCAGTCGGCGACAGGGGGCTGCTAACTATGGCTACACCTTC

J gene: TRBJ2-5
V gene: TRBV7-9
clone size: -
D gene: -
CDR3 protein: CASSSLISGGYQETQYF
CDR3 DNA: TGTGCCAGCAGCTCCCTAATTAGCGGAGGGTACCAAGAGACCCAGTACTTC

J gene: TRBJ2-7
V gene: TRBV5-1
clone size: few
D gene: TRBD1
CDR3 protein: CASSPRQGGYEQYF
CDR3 DNA: TGCGCCAGCAGCCCTCGACAGGGGGGCTACGAGCAGTACTTC

J gene: TRBJ1-2
V gene: TRBV6-5
clone size: -
D gene: -
CDR3 protein: CAIRSPSEGYTF
CDR3 DNA: TGTGCCATTCGGTCACCTTCTGAGGGCTACACCTTC

J gene: TRBJ2-5
V gene: TRBV12-3/TRBV12-4
clone size: -
D gene: -
CDR3 protein: CASSLWGVGETQYF
CDR3 DNA: TGTGCCAGCAGTTTATGGGGCGTCGGAGAGACCCAGTACTTC

J gene: TRBJ2-7
V gene: TRBV5-1
clone size: few
D gene: -
CDR3 protein: CASSWNYEQYF
CDR3 DNA: TGCGCCAGCAGCTGGAACTACGAGCAGTACTTC

J gene: TRBJ1-6
V gene: TRBV6-6
clone size: few
D gene: TRBD1
CDR3 protein: CASSPSGQLNSPLHF
CDR3 DNA: TGTGCCAGCAGTCCCTCGGGACAGTTAAATTCGCCCCTCCACTTT

J gene: TRBJ1-2
V gene: TRBV6-5
clone size: few
D gene: -
CDR3 protein: CASSYSSSHYGYTF
CDR3 DNA: TGTGCCAGCAGTTACTCCTCCAGCCACTATGGCTACACCTTC

J gene: TRBJ2-3
V gene: TRBV11-2
clone size: -
D gene: TRBD2
CDR3 protein: CASSFLAGGRGDTQYF
CDR3 DNA: TGTGCCAGCAGCTTCCTAGCGGGGGGCCGTGGAGATACGCAGTATTTT

J gene: TRBJ2-7
V gene: TRBV20-1
clone size: -
D gene: -
CDR3 protein: CSARAGARIEQYF
CDR3 DNA: TGCAGTGCTAGAGCGGGGGCGCGGATCGAGCAGTACTTC

J gene: TRBJ2-7
V gene: TRBV10-3
clone size: -
D gene: -
CDR3 protein: CAISHPTQSTWGQYF
CDR3 DNA: TGTGCCATCAGCCACCCAACGCAGAGTACATGGGGGCAGTACTTC

J gene: TRBJ2-7
V gene: TRBV7-6
clone size: once
D gene: TRBD1
CDR3 protein: CASSSQGRSYEQYF
CDR3 DNA: TGTGCCAGCAGCTCACAGGGGCGGTCCTACGAGCAGTACTTC

J gene: TRBJ2-5
V gene: TRBV7-7
clone size: once
D gene: -
CDR3 protein: CASSLGTGSQETQYF
CDR3 DNA: TGTGCTAGCAGCTTAGGAACAGGGTCCCAAGAGACCCAGTACTTC

J gene: TRBJ1-5
V gene: TRBV7-2
clone size: -
D gene: -
CDR3 protein: CASGPRGGRFGNQPQHF
CDR3 DNA: TGTGCCAGCGGCCCTAGGGGGGGGCGCTTTGGCAATCAGCCCCAGCATTTT

J gene: TRBJ2-2
V gene: TRBV20-1
clone size: -
D gene: -
CDR3 protein: CSARETQGPGELFF
CDR3 DNA: TGCAGTGCTAGAGAGACTCAGGGGCCCGGGGAGCTGTTTTTT

J gene: TRBJ2-2
V gene: TRBV5-1
clone size: few
D gene: -
CDR3 protein: CASSLQGIGELFF
CDR3 DNA: TGCGCCAGCAGCTTGCAGGGAATCGGGGAGCTGTTTTTT

J gene: TRBJ2-3
V gene: TRBV7-2
clone size: -
D gene: -
CDR3 protein: CASSLVLQNTDTQYF
CDR3 DNA: TGTGCCAGCAGCTTAGTTTTACAAAACACAGATACGCAGTATTTT

J gene: TRBJ2-2
V gene: TRBV7-8
clone size: few
D gene: -
CDR3 protein: CASRLNTGELFF
CDR3 DNA: TGTGCCAGCAGACTAAACACCGGGGAGCTGTTTTTT

J gene: TRBJ2-7
V gene: TRBV20-1
clone size: -
D gene: TRBD1
CDR3 protein: CSARDSGTGSYEQYF
CDR3 DNA: TGCAGTGCTAGAGACTCCGGGACAGGTAGCTACGAGCAGTACTTC

J gene: TRBJ1-6
V gene: TRBV6-5
clone size: -
D gene: -
CDR3 protein: CASSNRGSPLHF
CDR3 DNA: TGTGCCAGCAGTAACCGAGGCTCACCCCTCCACTTT

J gene: TRBJ2-1
V gene: TRBV30
clone size: -
D gene: -
CDR3 protein: CAWSAGGWSEQFF
CDR3 DNA: TGTGCCTGGAGTGCCGGAGGGTGGAGTGAGCAGTTCTTC

J gene: TRBJ2-7
V gene: TRBV28
clone size: -
D gene: TRBD1
CDR3 protein: CASRGVYRGLYEQYF
CDR3 DNA: TGTGCCAGCCGCGGAGTCTACAGGGGGCTGTACGAGCAGTACTTC

J gene: TRBJ1-5
V gene: TRBV5-1
clone size: -
D gene: TRBD1
CDR3 protein: CASSRDRDQPQHF
CDR3 DNA: TGCGCCAGCAGCAGAGACAGGGACCAGCCCCAGCATTTT

J gene: TRBJ2-1
V gene: TRBV7-2
clone size: -
D gene: TRBD1
CDR3 protein: CASTSGQGLYNEQFF
CDR3 DNA: TGTGCCAGCACCTCGGGACAGGGGCTATACAATGAGCAGTTCTTC